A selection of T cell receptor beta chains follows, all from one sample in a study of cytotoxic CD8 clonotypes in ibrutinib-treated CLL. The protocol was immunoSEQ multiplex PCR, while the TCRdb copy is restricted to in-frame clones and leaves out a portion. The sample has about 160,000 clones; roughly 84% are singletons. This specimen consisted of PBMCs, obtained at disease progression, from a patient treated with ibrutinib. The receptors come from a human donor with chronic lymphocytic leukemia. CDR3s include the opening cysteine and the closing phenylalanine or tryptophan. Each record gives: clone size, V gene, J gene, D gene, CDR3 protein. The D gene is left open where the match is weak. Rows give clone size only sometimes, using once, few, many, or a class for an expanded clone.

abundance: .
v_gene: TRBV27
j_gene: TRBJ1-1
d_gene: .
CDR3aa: CASRARRVEGTEAFF

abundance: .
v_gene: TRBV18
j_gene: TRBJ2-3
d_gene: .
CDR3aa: CASSPLVTDTQYF

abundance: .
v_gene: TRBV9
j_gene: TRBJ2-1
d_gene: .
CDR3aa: CASSPSHRSSYNEQFF

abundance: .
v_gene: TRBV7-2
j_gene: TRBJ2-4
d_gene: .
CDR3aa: CASSLVSGPADIQYF

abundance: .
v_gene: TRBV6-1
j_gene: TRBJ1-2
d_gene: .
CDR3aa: CASSDGIYYGYTF

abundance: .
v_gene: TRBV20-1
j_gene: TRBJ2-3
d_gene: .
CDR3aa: CSARLTDTQYF

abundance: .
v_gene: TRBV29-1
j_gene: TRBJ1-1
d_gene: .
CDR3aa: CSVEGEGRTTEAFF

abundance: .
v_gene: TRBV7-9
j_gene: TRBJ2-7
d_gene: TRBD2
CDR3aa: CASSAWGLADSYEQYF

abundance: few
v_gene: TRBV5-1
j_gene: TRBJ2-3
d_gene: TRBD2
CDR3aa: CASSSLAGGPSDTQYF

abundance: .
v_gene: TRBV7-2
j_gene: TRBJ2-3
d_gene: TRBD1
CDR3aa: CASSETGGVGTDTQYF

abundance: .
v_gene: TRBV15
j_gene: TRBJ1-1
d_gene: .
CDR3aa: CATSRPGSVTNTEAFF

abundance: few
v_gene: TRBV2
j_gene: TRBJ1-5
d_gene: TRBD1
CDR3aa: CASTKQGVEQPQHF

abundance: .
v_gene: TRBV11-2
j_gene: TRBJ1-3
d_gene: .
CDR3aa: CASEDRRRGNTIYF

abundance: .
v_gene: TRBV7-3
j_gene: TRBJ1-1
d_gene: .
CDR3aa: CASSLWANTEAFF

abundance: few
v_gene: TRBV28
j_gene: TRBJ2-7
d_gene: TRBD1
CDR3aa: CASSLIRDSSYEQYF

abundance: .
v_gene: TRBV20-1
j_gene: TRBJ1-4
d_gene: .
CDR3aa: CSAREWEKLFF

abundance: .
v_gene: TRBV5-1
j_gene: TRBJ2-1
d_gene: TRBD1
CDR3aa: CASISGTGRVNEQFF